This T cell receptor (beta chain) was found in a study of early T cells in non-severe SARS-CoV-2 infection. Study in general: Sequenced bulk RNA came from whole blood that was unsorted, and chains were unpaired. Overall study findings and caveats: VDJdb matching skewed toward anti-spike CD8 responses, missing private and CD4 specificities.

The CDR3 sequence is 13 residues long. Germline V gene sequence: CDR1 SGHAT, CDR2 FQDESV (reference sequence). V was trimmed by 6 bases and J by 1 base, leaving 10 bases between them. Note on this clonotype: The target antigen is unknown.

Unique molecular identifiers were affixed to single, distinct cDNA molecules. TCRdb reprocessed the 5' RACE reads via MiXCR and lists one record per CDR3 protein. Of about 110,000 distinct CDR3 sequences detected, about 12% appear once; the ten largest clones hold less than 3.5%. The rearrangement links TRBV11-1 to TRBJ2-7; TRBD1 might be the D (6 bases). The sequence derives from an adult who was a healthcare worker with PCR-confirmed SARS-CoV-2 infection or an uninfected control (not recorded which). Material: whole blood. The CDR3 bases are TGTGCCAGCAGACAAACAGGGTCCTACGAGCAGTACTTC. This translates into CASRQTGSYEQYF.